The 8 T cell receptor beta chains below come from one sample, sequenced in a study of shared clonotypes between healthy human individuals. Measured with immunoSEQ multiplex PCR; TCRdb has only the in-frame clones, and not every one. The repertoire holds 2 million to 2.5 million clones, with 80% to 95% as singletons. Sequencing was carried out using naive CD4+ T cells from PBMCs. Described subset: CD45RA+ positively selected. The receptor set was obtained from a man between 18 and 29 years old in good health. Some clones in this sample may be carry-over from other donors' samples.

This chain connects TRBV7-2 to TRBJ2-7, with 9 bases that match TRBD2. V lost 5 bases and J lost 2; bases outside the gene matches: 4. The CDR3 has 14 residues. Germline V gene data show CDR1 as SGHTA and CDR2 as FQGNSA. CDR3 residues: CASSPAGGPYEQYF. In DNA, the CDR3 is TGTGCCAGCAGCCCAGCGGGGGGACCCTACGAGCAGTACTTC.

The V call is TRBV5-1, the J call TRBJ1-2; no reliable D call. The V end lost 0 bases, the J end lost 2 bases, and 11 bases lay between the germline ends. Germline V lookup: CDR1 SGHRS, CDR2 YFSETQ. The CDR3 extends over 15 amino acids. This chain's CDR3 is CASSLDSVVNYGYTF. In DNA form, the CDR3 reads TGCGCCAGCAGCTTGGACTCGGTAGTCAACTATGGCTACACCTTC.

The chain is built from TRBV2 and TRBJ2-1, with D possibly called TRBD1 or TRBD2 (5 bases each). This CDR3 has 12 residues. V shed 5 bases and J shed 10 bases, with 12 bases lying between them. Per germline, CDR1 SNHLY and CDR2 FYNNEI. CDR3 region: CASSKSWDEQFF. In nucleotides, the CDR3 is TGTGCCAGCAGTAAGTCCTGGGACGAGCAGTTCTTC.

The chain couples TRBV28 to TRBJ1-1, with D maybe TRBD1 (6 bases). V lost 6 bases and J lost 3, with 11 bases in between. Per germline, CDR1 MDHEN and CDR2 SYDVKM. CDR3 length: 13 amino acids. The CDR3 sequence is CASRAGTYTEAFF. CDR3 nucleotides: TGTGCCAGCAGGGCCGGGACATACACTGAAGCTTTCTTT.

This clone showed up just once. The chain combines TRBV6-5 with TRBJ2-7; TRBD2 agrees at 10 bases. The CDR3 covers 14 residues. CDR1 is MNHEY, CDR2 SVGAGI, per germline. J lost 6 bases, V lost 2 bases, and 4 bases had no gene match. The CDR3 spells CASSYGLAGVEQYF. In DNA, the CDR3 is TGTGCCAGCAGTTACGGTCTAGCGGGAGTCGAGCAGTACTTC.

The chain carries TRBV7-3 and TRBJ1-3; weak D call: TRBD1 (6 bases). The ends were cut back, 2 bases at V and 2 bases at J, with 13 bases in the middle. The CDR3 has 16 residues. Germline CDR1 is SGHTA and CDR2 is FQGTGA. The CDR3 region has the DNA TGTGCCAGCAGCTTAGGTCGGGCAGGGGCTGGAAACACCATATATTTT. Translating gives CASSLGRAGAGNTIYF.

The chain has TRBV14 and TRBJ2-5, with D possibly called TRBD1 or TRBD2 (5 bases each). V lost 3 bases to trimming and J lost 0 bases, with 17 bases between them. In germline, CDR1 is SGHDN, CDR2 FVKESK. The CDR3 loop spans 17 amino acids. The CDR3 reads CASSQVGAADYQETQYF. The CDR3 bases are TGTGCCAGCAGCCAGGTCGGGGCCGCCGATTACCAAGAGACCCAGTACTTC. The whole variable domain, filled in from reference TRBV14 and TRBJ2-5, reads EAGVTQFPSHSVIEKGQTVTLRCDPISGHDNLYWYRRVMGKEIKFLLHFVKESKQDESGMPNNRFLAERTGGTYSTLKVQPAELEDSGVYFCASSQVGAADYQETQYFGPGTRLLVL.

The rearrangement links TRBV27 to TRBJ2-5; D is uncertain. The CDR3 has 15 residues. V lost 2 bases, J lost 1 base, and 11 bases lay in between. Germline V gene data show CDR1 as MNHEY and CDR2 as SMNVEV (reference sequence). The chain's CDR3 is CASSLIYGVQETQYF. The CDR3 bases are TGTGCCAGCAGTTTAATCTACGGAGTCCAAGAGACCCAGTACTTC.